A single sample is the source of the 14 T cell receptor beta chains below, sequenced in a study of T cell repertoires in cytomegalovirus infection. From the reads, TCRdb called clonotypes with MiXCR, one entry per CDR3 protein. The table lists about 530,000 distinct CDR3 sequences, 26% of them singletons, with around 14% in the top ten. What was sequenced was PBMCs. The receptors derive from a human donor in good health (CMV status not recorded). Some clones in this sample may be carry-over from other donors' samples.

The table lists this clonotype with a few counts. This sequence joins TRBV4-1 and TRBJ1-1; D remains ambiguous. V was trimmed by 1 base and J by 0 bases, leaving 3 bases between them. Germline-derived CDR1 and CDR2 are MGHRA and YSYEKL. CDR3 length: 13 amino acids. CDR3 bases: TGCGCCAGCAGCCAAGCAGTGAACACTGAAGCTTTCTTT. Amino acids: CASSQAVNTEAFF.

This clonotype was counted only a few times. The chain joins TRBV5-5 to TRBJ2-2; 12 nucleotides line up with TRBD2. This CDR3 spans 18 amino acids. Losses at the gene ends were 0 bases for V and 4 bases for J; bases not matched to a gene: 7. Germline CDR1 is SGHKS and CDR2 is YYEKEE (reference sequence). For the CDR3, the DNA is TGTGCCAGCAGCTTGGCTGCTAGCGGGAGGGCCCCCACCGGGGAGCTGTTTTTT. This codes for CASSLAASGRAPTGELFF. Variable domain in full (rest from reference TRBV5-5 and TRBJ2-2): DAGVTQSPTHLIKTRGQQVTLRCSPISGHKSVSWYQQVLGQGPQFIFQYYEKEERGRGNFPDRFSARQFPNYSSELNVNALLLGDSALYLCASSLAASGRAPTGELFFGEGSRLTVL.

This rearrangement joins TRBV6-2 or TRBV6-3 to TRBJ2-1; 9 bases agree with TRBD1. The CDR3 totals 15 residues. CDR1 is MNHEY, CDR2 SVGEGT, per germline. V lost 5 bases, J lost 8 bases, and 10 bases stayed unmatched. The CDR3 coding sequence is TGTGCCAGCAGTGGGGCCCGGACAGGGGCAGATGAGCAGTTCTTC. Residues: CASSGARTGADEQFF.

DNA of the CDR3: TGTGCCAGCAATCCGGGACTCAGCAATCAGCCCCAGCATTTT. This encodes CASNPGLSNQPQHF. This chain uses TRBV27 with TRBJ1-5; a weak D match, TRBD1 (5 bases). The germline gives CDR1 MNHEY, CDR2 SMNVEV (reference sequence). The CDR3 consists of 14 residues. V dropped 7 bases and J dropped 1 base, with 11 bases sitting between them.

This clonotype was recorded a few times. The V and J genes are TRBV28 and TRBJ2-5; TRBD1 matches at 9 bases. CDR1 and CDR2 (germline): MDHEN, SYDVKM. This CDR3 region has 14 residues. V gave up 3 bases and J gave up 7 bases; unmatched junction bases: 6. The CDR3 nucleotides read TGTGCCAGCAGTTTGGCCGACAGGGGGGGGACCCAGTACTTC. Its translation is CASSLADRGGTQYF.

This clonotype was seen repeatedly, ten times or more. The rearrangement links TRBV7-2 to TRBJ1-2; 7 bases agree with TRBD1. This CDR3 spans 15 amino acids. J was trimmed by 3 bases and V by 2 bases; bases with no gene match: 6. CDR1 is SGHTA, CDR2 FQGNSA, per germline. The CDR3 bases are TGTGCCAGCAGCTTAAGCAGGGGGACATACTATGGCTACACCTTC. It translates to CASSLSRGTYYGYTF.

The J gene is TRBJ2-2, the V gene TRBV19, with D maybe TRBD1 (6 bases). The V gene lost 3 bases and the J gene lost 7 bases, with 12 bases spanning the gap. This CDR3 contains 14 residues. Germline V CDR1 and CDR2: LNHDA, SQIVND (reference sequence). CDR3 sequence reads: CASSMAGGHGELFF. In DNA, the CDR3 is TGTGCCAGTAGTATGGCTGGGGGCCACGGGGAGCTGTTTTTT.

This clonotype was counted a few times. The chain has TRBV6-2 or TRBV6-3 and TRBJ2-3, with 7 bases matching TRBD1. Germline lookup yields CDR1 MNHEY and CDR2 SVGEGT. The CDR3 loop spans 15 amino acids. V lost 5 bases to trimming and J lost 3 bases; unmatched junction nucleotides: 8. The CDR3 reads CASSRSTGATDTQYF. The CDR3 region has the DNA TGTGCCAGCAGTAGAAGTACAGGGGCAACAGATACGCAGTATTTT.

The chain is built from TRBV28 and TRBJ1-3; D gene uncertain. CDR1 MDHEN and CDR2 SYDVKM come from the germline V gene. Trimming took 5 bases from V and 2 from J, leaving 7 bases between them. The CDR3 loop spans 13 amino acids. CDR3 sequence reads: CASSGRAGNTIYF. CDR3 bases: TGTGCCAGCAGTGGGCGGGCTGGAAACACCATATATTTT. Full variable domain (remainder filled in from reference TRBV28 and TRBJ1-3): DVKVTQSSRYLVKRTGEKVFLECVQDMDHENMFWYRQDPGLGLRLIYFSYDVKMKEKGDIPEGYSVSREKKERFSLILESASTNQTSMYLCASSGRAGNTIYFGEGSWLTVV.

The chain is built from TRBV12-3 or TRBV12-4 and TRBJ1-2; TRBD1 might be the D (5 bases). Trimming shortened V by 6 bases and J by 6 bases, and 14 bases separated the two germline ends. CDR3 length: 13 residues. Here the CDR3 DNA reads TGTGCCAGCAGGTTACATCCCAGGGATGGCTACACCTTC. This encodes CASRLHPRDGYTF.

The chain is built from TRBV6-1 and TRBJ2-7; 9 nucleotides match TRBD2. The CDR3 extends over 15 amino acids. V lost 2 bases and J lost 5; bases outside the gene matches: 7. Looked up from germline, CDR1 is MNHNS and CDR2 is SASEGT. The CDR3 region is CASSERGSGSDEQYF. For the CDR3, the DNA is TGTGCCAGCAGTGAACGGGGTAGCGGGAGTGACGAGCAGTACTTC.

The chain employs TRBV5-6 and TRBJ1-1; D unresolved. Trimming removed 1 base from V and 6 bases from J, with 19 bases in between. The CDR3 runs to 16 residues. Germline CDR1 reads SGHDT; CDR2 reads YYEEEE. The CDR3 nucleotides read TGTGCCAGCAGCTTGATTGGTCGCCTCGAAGGAGCTGAAGCTTTCTTT. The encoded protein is CASSLIGRLEGAEAFF.

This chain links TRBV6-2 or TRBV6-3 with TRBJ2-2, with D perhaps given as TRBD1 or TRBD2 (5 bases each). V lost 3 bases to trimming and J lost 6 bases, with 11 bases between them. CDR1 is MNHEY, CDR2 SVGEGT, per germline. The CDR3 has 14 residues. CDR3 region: CASSYSDSSGELFF. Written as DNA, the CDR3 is TGTGCCAGCAGTTATAGCGACAGTTCCGGGGAGCTGTTTTTT.

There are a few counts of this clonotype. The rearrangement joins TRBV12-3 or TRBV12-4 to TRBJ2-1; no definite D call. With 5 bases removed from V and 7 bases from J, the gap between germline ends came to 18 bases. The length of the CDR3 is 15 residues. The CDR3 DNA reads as TGTGCCAGCAGTCCGGGCCGACTTTTAGGGAATGAGCAGTTCTTC. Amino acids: CASSPGRLLGNEQFF.